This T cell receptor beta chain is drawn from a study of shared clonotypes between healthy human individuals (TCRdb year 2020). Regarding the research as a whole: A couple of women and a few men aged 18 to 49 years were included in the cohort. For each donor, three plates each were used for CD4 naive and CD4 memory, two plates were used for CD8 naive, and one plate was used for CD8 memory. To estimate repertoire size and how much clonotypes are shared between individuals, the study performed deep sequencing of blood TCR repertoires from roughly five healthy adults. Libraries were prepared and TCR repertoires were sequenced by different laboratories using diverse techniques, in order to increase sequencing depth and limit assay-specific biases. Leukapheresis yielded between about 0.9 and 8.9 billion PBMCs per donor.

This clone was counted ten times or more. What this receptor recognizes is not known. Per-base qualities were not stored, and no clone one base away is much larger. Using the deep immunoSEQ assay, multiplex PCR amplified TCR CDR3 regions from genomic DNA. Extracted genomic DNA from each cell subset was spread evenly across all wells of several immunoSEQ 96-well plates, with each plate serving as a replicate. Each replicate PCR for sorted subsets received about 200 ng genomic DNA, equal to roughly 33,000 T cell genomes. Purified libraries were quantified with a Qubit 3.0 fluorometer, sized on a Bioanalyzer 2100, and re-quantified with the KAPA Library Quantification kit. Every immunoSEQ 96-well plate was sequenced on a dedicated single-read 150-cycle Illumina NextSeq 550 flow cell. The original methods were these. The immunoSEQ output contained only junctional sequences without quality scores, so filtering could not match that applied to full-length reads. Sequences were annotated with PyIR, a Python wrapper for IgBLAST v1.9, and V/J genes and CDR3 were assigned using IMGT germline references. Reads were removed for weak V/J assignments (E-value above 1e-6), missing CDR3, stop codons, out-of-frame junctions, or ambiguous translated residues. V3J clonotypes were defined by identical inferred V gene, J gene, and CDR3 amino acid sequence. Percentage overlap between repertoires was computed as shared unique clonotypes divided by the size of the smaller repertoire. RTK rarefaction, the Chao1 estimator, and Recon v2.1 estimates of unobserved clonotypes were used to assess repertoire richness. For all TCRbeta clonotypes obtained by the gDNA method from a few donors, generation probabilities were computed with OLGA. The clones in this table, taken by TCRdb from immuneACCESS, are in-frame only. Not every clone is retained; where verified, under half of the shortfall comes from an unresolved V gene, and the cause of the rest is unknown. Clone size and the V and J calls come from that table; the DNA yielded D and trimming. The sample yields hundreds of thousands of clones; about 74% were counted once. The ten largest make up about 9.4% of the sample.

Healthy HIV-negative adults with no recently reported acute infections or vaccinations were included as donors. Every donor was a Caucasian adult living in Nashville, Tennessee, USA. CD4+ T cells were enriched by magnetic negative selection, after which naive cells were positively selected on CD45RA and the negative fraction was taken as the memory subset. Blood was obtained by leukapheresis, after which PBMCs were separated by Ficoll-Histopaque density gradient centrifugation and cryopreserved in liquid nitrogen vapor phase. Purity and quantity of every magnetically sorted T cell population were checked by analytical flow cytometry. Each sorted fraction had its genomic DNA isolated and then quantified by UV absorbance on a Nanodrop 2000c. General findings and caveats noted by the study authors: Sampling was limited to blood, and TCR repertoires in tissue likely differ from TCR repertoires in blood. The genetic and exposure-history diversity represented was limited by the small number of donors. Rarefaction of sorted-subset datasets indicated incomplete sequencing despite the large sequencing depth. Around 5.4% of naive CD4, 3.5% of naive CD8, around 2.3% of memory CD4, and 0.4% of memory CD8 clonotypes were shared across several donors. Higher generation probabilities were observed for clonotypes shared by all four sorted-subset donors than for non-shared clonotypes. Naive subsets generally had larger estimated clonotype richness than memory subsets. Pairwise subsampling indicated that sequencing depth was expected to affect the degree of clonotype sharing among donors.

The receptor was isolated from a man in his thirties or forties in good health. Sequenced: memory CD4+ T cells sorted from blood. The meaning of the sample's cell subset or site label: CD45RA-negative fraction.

The CDR3 corresponds to CASSLLMGFRYEQYF. The DNA is as follows: TGTGCCAGCAGCTTATTAATGGGGTTTCGGTACGAGCAGTACTTC. The V and J segments used are TRBV7-9 and TRBJ2-7; confidence is insufficient to name the D gene. The germline V gene (reference sequence) specifies SEHNR as CDR1 and FQNEAQ as CDR2. From the cysteine through the phenylalanine, the CDR3 covers 15 amino acids. The entry retains the CDR3 DNA only, 45 bases that are in frame from base 1. V is pared back by 2 bases and J by 4 bases, with 15 bases lying between the germline termini. With all but the CDR3 taken from the reference TRBV7-9 and TRBJ2-7 genes, the full variable domain is: DTGVSQNPRHKITKRGQNVTFRCDPISEHNRLYWYRQTLGQGPEFLTYFQNEAQLEKSRLLSDRFSAERPKGSFSTLEIQRTEQGDSAMYLCASSLLMGFRYEQYFGPGTRLTVT.